The TCR beta chain under discussion was sequenced for a study of blood T cell repertoires in COVID-19. Study-wide background: Samples came from the United States, Italy and Spain, spanning acute and convalescent COVID-19. Sources were T cells, B-cell-depleted T cells, or PBMCs; the material itself was cDNA or gDNA.

CDR3 length: 16 residues. V dropped 3 bases and J dropped 1; count of bases not matched to a gene: 9. CDR1 and CDR2 (germline): SGHRS, YFSETQ. Profiled with immunoSEQ multiplex PCR; TCRdb holds only in-frame clones, not every one. The sample lists approximately 67,000 clones, 91% occurring once. This chain links TRBV5-1 with TRBJ1-1, with TRBD1 matching 7 bases. This clonotype originated in a human donor in a cohort sampled during active COVID-19. Sequenced input: peripheral blood. The CDR3 sequence is CASSSRGDSPNTEAFF. CDR3 nucleotide sequence: TGCGCCAGCAGCTCAAGAGGGGACAGCCCGAACACTGAAGCTTTCTTT.